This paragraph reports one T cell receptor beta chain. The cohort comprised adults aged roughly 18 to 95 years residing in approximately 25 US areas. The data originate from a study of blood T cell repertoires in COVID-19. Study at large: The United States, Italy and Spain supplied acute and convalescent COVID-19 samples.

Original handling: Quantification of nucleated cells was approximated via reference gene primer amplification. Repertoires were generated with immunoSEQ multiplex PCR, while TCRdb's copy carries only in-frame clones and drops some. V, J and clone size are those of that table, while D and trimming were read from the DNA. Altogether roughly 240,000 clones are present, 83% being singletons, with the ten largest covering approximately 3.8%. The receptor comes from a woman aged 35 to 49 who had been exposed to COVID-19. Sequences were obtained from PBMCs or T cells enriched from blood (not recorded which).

The CDR3, as DNA: TGTGCCAGCGGCCGCTCGTACAATGAGCAGTTCTTC. This encodes CASGRSYNEQFF. V is TRBV6-5 and J is TRBJ2-1; D gene ambiguous. The germline CDR1 and CDR2 sequences are MNHEY and SVGAGI. The CDR3 runs to 12 residues. With 8 bases removed from V and 4 bases from J, the gap between germline ends came to 9 bases.